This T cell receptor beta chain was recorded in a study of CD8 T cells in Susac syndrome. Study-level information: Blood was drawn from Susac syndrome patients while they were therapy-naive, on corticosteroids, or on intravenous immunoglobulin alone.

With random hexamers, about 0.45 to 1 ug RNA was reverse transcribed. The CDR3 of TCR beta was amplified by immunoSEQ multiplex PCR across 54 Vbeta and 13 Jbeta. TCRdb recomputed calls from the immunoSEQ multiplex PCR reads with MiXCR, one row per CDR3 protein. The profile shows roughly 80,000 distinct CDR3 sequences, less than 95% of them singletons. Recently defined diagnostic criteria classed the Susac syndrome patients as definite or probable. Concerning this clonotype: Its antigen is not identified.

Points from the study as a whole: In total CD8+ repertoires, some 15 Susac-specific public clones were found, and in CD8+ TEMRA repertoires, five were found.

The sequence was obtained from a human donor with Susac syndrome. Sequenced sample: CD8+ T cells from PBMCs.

CDR3 DNA sequence: TGTGCCAGCAGTTACTTCGGCGGGGGGGTGGCTTACAATGAGCAGTTCTTC. It yields the protein CASSYFGGGVAYNEQFF. The rearrangement uses TRBV6-5 and TRBJ2-1, with 9 bases lining up with TRBD2. Unmatched junction bases numbered 8, after V lost 1 base and J lost 4 bases. The CDR3 runs 17 residues. Germline CDR1 MNHEY, CDR2 SVGAGI.